This T cell receptor beta chain was found in a study of response to subunit inactivated influenza vaccine. This clonotype has a count of ten or more. The CDR3 covers 18 residues. V shed 4 bases and J 0 bases; nucleotides not matched to a gene: 7. Per germline, CDR1 MNHEY and CDR2 SVGEGT. TCRdb ran MiXCR on the RT-PCR reads and lists one entry per CDR3 protein. The top ten clones hold 9.5% to 15% of a sample with 150,000 to 200,000 distinct CDR3 sequences, approximately 11% of them seen once. This clonotype was sampled from a middle-aged man who received an inactivated influenza vaccine. The material was non-naive T cells sorted from PBMCs, obtained 45 days after vaccination. The chain employs TRBV6-2 or TRBV6-3 and TRBJ2-1, with TRBD2 identical over 12 bases. CDR3 sequence (DNA): TGTGCCAGCAGTTCCCTTCTAGCGGGGGGGAGCTCCTACAATGAGCAGTTCTTC. This encodes CASSSLLAGGSSYNEQFF.